This T cell receptor beta chain was recorded in a study of tumor-infiltrating lymphocytes in primary liver carcinoma. Concerning this clonotype: The junction differs from germline at one of its ends, possibly a read error.

RNA was extracted from whole blood without cell sorting, alongside germline DNA. With around 450 ng total RNA as template and a constant-region primer, TCR beta cDNA was made. The TCR beta library was amplified through three nested multiplex PCR rounds in a modified ARM-PCR procedure. TCRdb itself ran the multiplex PCR reads through MiXCR, one entry per CDR3 protein. In the table there are some 320,000 distinct CDR3 sequences, less than 75% of which are singletons. Material for sequencing was peripheral blood. The receptor was derived from a man in his forties with primary liver carcinoma and hepatitis B virus infection.

The CDR3 protein is CAGSSNLLVKSSTGELFF. CDR3 bases: TGTGCCGGCAGTTCAAATCTACTAGTAAAATCGAGCACCGGGGAGCTGTTTTTT. The rearrangement links TRBV11-2 to TRBJ2-2, with D tentatively TRBD2 (5 bases). The CDR3 is made up of 18 amino acids. Germline-derived CDR1 and CDR2 are SGHAT and FQNNGV.